This T cell receptor beta chain appears in the sequencing data of a study of T cells after yellow fever vaccination. A note on this clonotype: A much larger clone differs from this one at a single base, so this may be a read error.

Conversion of TCR transcripts into cDNA relied on 5'RACE template switching, which added a universal primer site and UMIs. TCRdb redid the calling of the 5' RACE reads with MiXCR, one entry per CDR3 protein. Of 150,000 to 200,000 distinct CDR3 sequences listed, approximately 6.2% are singletons. The CDR3 sequence is 15 residues long. V gene TRBV12-3 or TRBV12-4 combines with J gene TRBJ2-2; TRBD1 might be the D (6 bases). This TCR came from a man aged 18 to 35 who received the YFV17D yellow fever vaccine. The sequences come from CD4+ T cells sorted from PBMCs, collected on the day of the first yellow fever vaccination. CDR3: CTSSWGPANTGELFF. The CDR3 DNA reads as TGTACCAGCAGCTGGGGGCCGGCGAACACCGGGGAGCTGTTTTTT.